This is a list of T cell receptor beta chains from one sample in a study of spatial heterogeneity in lung cancer. In TCRdb, the 5' RACE reads were re-called with MiXCR into one record per CDR3 protein. Of 20,000 to 25,000 distinct CDR3 sequences listed, 4.6% are singletons. Specimen: PBMCs, collected at surgery. The receptors here all came from a male donor with early-stage non-small cell lung cancer. Both conserved end residues are part of each CDR3. The D gene is left open where the match is weak. Clone size is stated in some rows and not others, as once, few, many or a class when expanded.

CASSEEPGGALGGYTF,TGTGCCAGCAGTGAAGAACCAGGGGGCGCCTTAGGTGGCTACACCTTC,TRBJ1-2,many,TRBD1,TRBV2
CASKASGSYNEQFF,TGTGCCAGCAAGGCTAGCGGATCCTACAATGAGCAGTTCTTC,TRBJ2-1,many,TRBD2,TRBV2
CSVVFQYF,TGCAGCGTCGTTTTCCAGTACTTC,TRBJ2-5,many,-,TRBV29-1
CASSQTGAGWGTEAFF,TGTGCCAGCAGCCAGACAGGGGCTGGTTGGGGGACTGAAGCTTTCTTT,TRBJ1-1,many,TRBD1,TRBV14
CASSRDRGGPDTQYF,TGCGCCAGCAGCCGGGACAGGGGAGGTCCAGATACGCAGTATTTT,TRBJ2-3,-,TRBD1,TRBV5-1
CASSYGPGSYNEQFF,TGTGCCAGCAGTTACGGCCCAGGCTCCTACAATGAGCAGTTCTTC,TRBJ2-1,medium-sized,-,TRBV6-5
CASSFSGNTIYF,TGTGCCAGCAGTTTCTCTGGAAACACCATATATTTT,TRBJ1-3,medium-sized,-,TRBV27
CASSLIPGGSYEQYF,TGCGCCAGCAGCTTGATCCCGGGAGGCTCCTACGAGCAGTACTTC,TRBJ2-7,many,TRBD2,TRBV5-1
CASSQPASGYTEAFF,TGTGCCAGCAGCCAACCGGCCTCGGGGTATACTGAAGCTTTCTTT,TRBJ1-1,many,-,TRBV4-2
CSTTRGRNGYTF,TGCAGCACCACCCGGGGGCGGAATGGCTACACCTTC,TRBJ1-2,many,-,TRBV29-1
CASSSRRAGAQTQYF,TGTGCCAGCAGCTCACGAAGGGCAGGGGCACAGACCCAGTACTTC,TRBJ2-5,many,-,TRBV7-2
CASSQGPEGTGELFF,TGTGCCAGCAGCCAAGGACCCGAGGGCACCGGGGAGCTGTTTTTT,TRBJ2-2,many,-,TRBV4-2
CSARGLAGEGEQFF,TGCAGTGCTAGAGGACTAGCGGGGGAGGGTGAGCAGTTCTTC,TRBJ2-1,many,TRBD2,TRBV20-1
CSVPPTSGSYNEQFF,TGCAGCGTCCCCCCAACTAGCGGGAGTTACAATGAGCAGTTCTTC,TRBJ2-1,few,TRBD2,TRBV29-1
CATSRLGGELTDTQYF,TGTGCCACCAGCAGGCTGGGGGGGGAGCTCACAGATACGCAGTATTTT,TRBJ2-3,many,TRBD2,TRBV15
CASSVDLSPRYGYTF,TGTGCCAGCAGCGTAGATCTCTCACCGCGCTATGGCTACACCTTC,TRBJ1-2,many,-,TRBV9
CASSFGTGGSDTQYF,TGCGCCAGCAGCTTCGGGACAGGGGGGTCAGATACGCAGTATTTT,TRBJ2-3,many,TRBD1,TRBV5-1
CASSLGGLNEQFF,TGCGCCAGCTCTCTGGGGGGGCTAAATGAGCAGTTCTTC,TRBJ2-1,few,-,TRBV5-1
CSAEPHNQETQYF,TGCAGTGCCGAGCCCCATAACCAAGAGACCCAGTACTTC,TRBJ2-5,many,-,TRBV20-1
CASSPGTGGFYGYTF,TGTGCCAGCAGCCCCGGGACAGGGGGCTTCTATGGCTACACCTTC,TRBJ1-2,many,TRBD1,TRBV7-2
CASRMTGDNSPLHF,TGTGCCAGCAGAATGACAGGGGACAATTCACCCCTCCACTTT,TRBJ1-6,many,TRBD1,TRBV2
CATSRQSSYNEQFF,TGTGCCACCAGCAGGCAGAGCTCCTACAATGAGCAGTTCTTC,TRBJ2-1,many,-,TRBV15
CASSYMSGGYNEQFF,TGTGCCAGCAGTTATATGAGCGGGGGGTACAATGAGCAGTTCTTC,TRBJ2-1,few,TRBD2,TRBV6-5
CATKQERDGNTIYF,TGTGCCACAAAACAGGAGCGAGACGGAAACACCATATATTTT,TRBJ1-3,many,-,TRBV2
CASSPLSTGGSQETQYF,TGTGCCAGCAGTCCATTATCCACAGGGGGCTCACAAGAGACCCAGTACTTC,TRBJ2-5,-,TRBD1,TRBV27
CASSPRDGAYEQYF,TGTGCCAGCAGCCCCCGGGACGGTGCCTACGAGCAGTACTTC,TRBJ2-7,many,-,TRBV5-5
CASSPSGTGMWEQYF,TGTGCCAGCTCACCCTCCGGGACAGGGATGTGGGAGCAGTACTTC,TRBJ2-7,many,TRBD1,TRBV18
CAWSGAGVPDTQYF,TGTGCCTGGTCCGGAGCGGGGGTCCCAGATACGCAGTATTTT,TRBJ2-3,-,TRBD2,TRBV30
CASSSFSYRGSTEAFF,TGTGCCAGCAGCTCGTTTTCATACAGGGGATCAACTGAAGCTTTCTTT,TRBJ1-1,many,TRBD1,TRBV7-9
CASSYSSGGFLREQFF,TGTGCCAGCAGTTACTCGAGCGGGGGCTTCCTGAGGGAGCAGTTCTTC,TRBJ2-1,-,TRBD2,TRBV6-6
CASSPPGTDNQPQHF,TGTGCCAGCTCACCACCAGGGACAGATAATCAGCCCCAGCATTTT,TRBJ1-5,many,TRBD1,TRBV18
CASSRKWDNSYEQYF,TGTGCCAGCAGTCGAAAGTGGGACAACTCCTACGAGCAGTACTTC,TRBJ2-7,few,-,TRBV6-5
CSVLTGGYTGELFF,TGCAGCGTTTTGACAGGGGGGTACACCGGGGAGCTGTTTTTT,TRBJ2-2,many,TRBD1,TRBV29-1